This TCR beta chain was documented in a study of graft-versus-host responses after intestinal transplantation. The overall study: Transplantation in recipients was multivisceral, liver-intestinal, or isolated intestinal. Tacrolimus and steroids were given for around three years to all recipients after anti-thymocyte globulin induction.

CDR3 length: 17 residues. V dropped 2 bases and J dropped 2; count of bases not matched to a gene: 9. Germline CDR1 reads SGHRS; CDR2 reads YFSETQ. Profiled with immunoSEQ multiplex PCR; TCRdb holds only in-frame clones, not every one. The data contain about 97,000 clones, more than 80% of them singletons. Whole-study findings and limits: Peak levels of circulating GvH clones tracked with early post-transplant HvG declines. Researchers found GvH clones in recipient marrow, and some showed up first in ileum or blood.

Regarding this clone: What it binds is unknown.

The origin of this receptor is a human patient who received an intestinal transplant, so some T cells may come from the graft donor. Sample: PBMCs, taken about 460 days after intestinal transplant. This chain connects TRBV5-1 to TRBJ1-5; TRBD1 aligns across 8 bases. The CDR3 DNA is TGCGCCAGCAGCTTACCCGCGGACAGGGCGGGCAATCAGCCCCAGCATTTT. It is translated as CASSLPADRAGNQPQHF.